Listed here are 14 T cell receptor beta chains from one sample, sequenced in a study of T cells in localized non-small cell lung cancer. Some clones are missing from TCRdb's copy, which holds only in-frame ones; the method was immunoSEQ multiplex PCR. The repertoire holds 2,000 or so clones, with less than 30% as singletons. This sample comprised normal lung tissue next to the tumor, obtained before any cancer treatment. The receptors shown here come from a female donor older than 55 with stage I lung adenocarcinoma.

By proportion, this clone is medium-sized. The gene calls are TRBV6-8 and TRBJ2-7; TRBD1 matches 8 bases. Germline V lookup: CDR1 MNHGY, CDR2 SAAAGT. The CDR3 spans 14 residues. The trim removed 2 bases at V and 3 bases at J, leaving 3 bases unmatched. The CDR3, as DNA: TGTGCCAGCAGTTACCGGACAGGGCTCTACGAGCAGTACGTC. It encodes CASSYRTGLYEQYV.

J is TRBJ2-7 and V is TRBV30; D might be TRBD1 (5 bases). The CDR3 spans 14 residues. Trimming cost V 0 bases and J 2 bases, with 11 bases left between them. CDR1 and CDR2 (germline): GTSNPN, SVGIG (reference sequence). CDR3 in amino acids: CAWSVQGVTYEQYF. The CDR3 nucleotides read TGTGCCTGGAGTGTACAAGGGGTCACCTACGAGCAGTACTTC.

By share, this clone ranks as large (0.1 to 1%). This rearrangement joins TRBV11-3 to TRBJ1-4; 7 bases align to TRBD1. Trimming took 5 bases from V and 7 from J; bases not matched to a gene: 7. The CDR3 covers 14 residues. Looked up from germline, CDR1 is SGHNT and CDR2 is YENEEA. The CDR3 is CASSHMDRSEKLFF. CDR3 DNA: TGTGCCAGCAGCCATATGGACAGGAGTGAAAAACTGTTTTTT.

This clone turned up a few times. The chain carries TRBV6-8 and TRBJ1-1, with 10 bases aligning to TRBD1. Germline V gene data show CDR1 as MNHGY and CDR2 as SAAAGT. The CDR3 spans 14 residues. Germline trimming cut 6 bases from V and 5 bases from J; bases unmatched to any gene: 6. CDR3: CASRDDRGQTEAFF. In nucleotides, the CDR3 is TGTGCCAGCAGGGACGACAGGGGGCAAACTGAAGCTTTCTTT.

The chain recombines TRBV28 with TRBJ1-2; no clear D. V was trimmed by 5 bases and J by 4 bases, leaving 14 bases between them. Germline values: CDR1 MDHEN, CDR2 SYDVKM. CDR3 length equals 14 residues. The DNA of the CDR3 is TGTGCCAGCAGTCTCGCCCAGGCCACCTATGGCTACACCTTC. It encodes CASSLAQATYGYTF.

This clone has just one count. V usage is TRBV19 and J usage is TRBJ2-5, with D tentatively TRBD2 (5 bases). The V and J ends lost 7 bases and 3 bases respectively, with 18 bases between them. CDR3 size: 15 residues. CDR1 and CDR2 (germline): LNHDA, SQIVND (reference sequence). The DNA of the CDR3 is TGTGCCAGTAAGGGCTCAACGACCGGGGAAGAGACCCAGTACTTC. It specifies CASKGSTTGEETQYF.

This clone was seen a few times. The CDR3 spells CATSREGGGGYQPQHF. DNA of the CDR3: TGTGCCACCAGCAGAGAGGGGGGAGGGGGTTACCAGCCCCAGCATTTT. This chain uses TRBV15 with TRBJ1-5; weak D call: TRBD1 (6 bases). Germline assignment: CDR1 LNHNV and CDR2 YYDKDF (reference sequence). The CDR3 runs to 16 residues. The V end was cut by 0 bases, the J end by 7 bases, with 16 bases between.

CDR3 residues: CASSNVVGGGPADTQYF. In DNA, the CDR3 is TGTGCCAGCAGCAACGTCGTAGGGGGGGGCCCCGCAGATACGCAGTATTTT. The chain is built from TRBV11-3 and TRBJ2-3; possible D gene TRBD2, 7 bases. The CDR3 spans 17 residues. The V gene lost 5 bases and the J gene lost 4 bases, with 22 bases spanning the gap. CDR1 and CDR2 (germline): SGHNT, YENEEA.

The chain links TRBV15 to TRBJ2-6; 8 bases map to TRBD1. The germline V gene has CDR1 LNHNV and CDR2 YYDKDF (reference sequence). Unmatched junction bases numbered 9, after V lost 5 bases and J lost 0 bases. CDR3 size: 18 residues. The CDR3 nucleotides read TGTGCCACCAGCCCCAGGGGGCGTAAGATCTCTGGGGCCAACGTCCTGACTTTC. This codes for CATSPRGRKISGANVLTF.

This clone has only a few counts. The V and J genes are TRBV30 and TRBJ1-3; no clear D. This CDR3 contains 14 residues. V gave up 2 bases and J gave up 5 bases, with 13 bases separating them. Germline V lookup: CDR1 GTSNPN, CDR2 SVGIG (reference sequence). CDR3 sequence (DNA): TGTGCCTGGAGTAGGTGGGAGGGAAGAAACACCATATATTTT. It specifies CAWSRWEGRNTIYF. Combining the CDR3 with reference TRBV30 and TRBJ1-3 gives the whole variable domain SQTIHQWPATLVQPVGSPLSLECTVEGTSNPNLYWYRQAAGRGLQLLFYSVGIGQISSEVPQNLSASRPQDRQFILSSKKLLLSDSGFYLCAWSRWEGRNTIYFGEGSWLTVV.

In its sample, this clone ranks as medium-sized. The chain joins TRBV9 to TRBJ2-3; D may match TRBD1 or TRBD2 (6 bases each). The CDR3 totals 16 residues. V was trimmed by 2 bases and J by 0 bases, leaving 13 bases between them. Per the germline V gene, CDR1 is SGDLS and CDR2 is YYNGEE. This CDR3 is CASSVRGGQSTDTQYF. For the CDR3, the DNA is TGTGCCAGCAGCGTCCGAGGGGGGCAGAGCACAGATACGCAGTATTTT.

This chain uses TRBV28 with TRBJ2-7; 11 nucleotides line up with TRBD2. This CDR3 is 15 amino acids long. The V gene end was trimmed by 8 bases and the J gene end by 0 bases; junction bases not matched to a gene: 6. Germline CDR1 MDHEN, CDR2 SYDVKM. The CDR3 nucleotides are TGTGCCAGCCTCATAGCGGGGGGGAGCTCCTACGAGCAGTACTTC. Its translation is CASLIAGGSSYEQYF.

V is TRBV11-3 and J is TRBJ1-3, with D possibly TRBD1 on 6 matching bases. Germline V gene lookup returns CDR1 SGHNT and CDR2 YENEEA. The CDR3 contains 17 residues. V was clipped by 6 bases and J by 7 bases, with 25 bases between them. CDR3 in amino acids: CASSFTLGAGTFNTIYF. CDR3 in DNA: TGTGCCAGCAGTTTTACTTTGGGGGCCGGGACATTCAACACCATATATTTT.

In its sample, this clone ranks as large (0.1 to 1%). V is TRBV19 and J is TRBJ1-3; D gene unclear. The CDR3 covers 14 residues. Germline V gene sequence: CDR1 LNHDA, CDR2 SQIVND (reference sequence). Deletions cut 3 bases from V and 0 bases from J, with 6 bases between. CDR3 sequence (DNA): TGTGCCAGTAGTATTCCCGGCTCTGGAAACACCATATATTTT. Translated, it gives CASSIPGSGNTIYF. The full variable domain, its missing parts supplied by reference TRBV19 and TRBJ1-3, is DGGITQSPKYLFRKEGQNVTLSCEQNLNHDAMYWYRQDPGQGLRLIYYSQIVNDFQKGDIAEGYSVSREKKESFPLTVTSAQKNPTAFYLCASSIPGSGNTIYFGEGSWLTVV.